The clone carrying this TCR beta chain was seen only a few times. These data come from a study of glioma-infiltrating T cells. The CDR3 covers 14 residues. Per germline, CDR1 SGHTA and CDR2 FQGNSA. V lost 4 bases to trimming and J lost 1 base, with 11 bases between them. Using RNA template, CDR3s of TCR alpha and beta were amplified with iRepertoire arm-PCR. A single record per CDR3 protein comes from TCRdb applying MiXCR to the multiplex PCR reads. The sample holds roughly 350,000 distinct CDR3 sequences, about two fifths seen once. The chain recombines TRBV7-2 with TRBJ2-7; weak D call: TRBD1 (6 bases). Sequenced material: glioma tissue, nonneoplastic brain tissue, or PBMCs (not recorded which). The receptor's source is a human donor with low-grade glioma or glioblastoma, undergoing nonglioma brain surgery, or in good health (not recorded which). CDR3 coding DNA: TGTGCCAGCAGCTACGACAGGTGGTCCTACGAGCAGTACTTC. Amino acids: CASSYDRWSYEQYF.